Below, 22 T cell receptor beta chains from the same sample are listed, as sequenced in a study of shared clonotypes between healthy human individuals. The protocol was immunoSEQ multiplex PCR, while the TCRdb copy is restricted to in-frame clones and leaves out a portion. The profile shows some 1,900,000 clones, about 95% of them singletons. CD45RO negativity and positive selection for CCR7 defined naive CD8 cells, a population that excluded terminally differentiated effector memory CD45RA+ cells. The sample was naive CD8+ T cells sorted from blood. The receptors come from a man younger than 35 in good health.

The CDR3 bases are TGTGCCAGTATCCGACACAATAATTCACCCCTCCACTTT. Protein: CASIRHNNSPLHF. The V call is TRBV19, the J call TRBJ1-6; D remains unclear. The CDR3 has 13 residues. The germline V gene encodes CDR1 LNHDA and CDR2 SQIVND (reference sequence). Trimming removed 7 bases at V and 5 bases at J, with 9 bases between.

This chain connects TRBV30 to TRBJ1-1; D is possibly TRBD1 (6 bases). The CDR3 has 13 residues. Germline CDR1 and CDR2: GTSNPN and SVGIG (reference sequence). V gave up 3 bases and J gave up 6 bases, with 14 bases separating them. The CDR3 DNA is TGTGCCTGGAGGGAAACAGGGTGGCCTGAAGCTTTCTTT. It encodes CAWRETGWPEAFF.

The CDR3 protein is CASSPWTSGIETQYF. The CDR3 DNA reads TGTGCCAGCAGCCCCTGGACTAGCGGGATTGAGACCCAGTACTTC. This chain connects TRBV13 to TRBJ2-5; 12 nucleotides match TRBD2. Trimming removed 5 bases from V and 5 bases from J; junction bases left unmatched: 6. Germline CDR1 is PRHDT and CDR2 is FYEKMQ (reference sequence). This CDR3 comprises 15 residues. Combining the CDR3 with reference TRBV13 and TRBJ2-5 gives the whole variable domain AAGVIQSPRHLIKEKRETATLKCYPIPRHDTVYWYQQGPGQDPQFLISFYEKMQSDKGSIPDRFSAQQFSDYHSELNMSSLELGDSALYFCASSPWTSGIETQYFGPGTRLLVL.

This chain joins TRBV6-1 and TRBJ1-1; TRBD1 agrees at 7 bases. V trimming: 4 bases; J trimming: 0 bases; junction bases outside the gene matches: 8. CDR1 and CDR2 (germline): MNHNS, SASEGT. This CDR3 has 16 amino acids. CDR3 bases: TGTGCCAGCAGTGGATGGGACAGCCGAATGAACACTGAAGCTTTCTTT. It is translated as CASSGWDSRMNTEAFF.

This chain links TRBV7-9 with TRBJ2-7, with D perhaps being TRBD1 or TRBD2 (5 bases each). The CDR3 is 14 amino acids. The V end lost 0 bases, the J end lost 3 bases, and 9 bases lay between the germline ends. From germline, CDR1 is SEHNR and CDR2 FQNEAQ (reference sequence). CDR3 sequence reads: CASSLAGENYEQYF. The CDR3 nucleotides are TGTGCCAGCAGCTTAGCGGGGGAGAACTACGAGCAGTACTTC.

J is TRBJ2-3 and V is TRBV9; D is uncertain. Germline-derived CDR1 and CDR2 are SGDLS and YYNGEE. The CDR3 consists of 12 residues. The V gene lost 0 bases and the J gene lost 4 bases, with 3 bases spanning the gap. The CDR3 sequence: CASSVAPDTQYF. CDR3 nucleotides: TGTGCCAGCAGCGTAGCTCCAGATACGCAGTATTTT.

A few counts support this clone. The chain uses TRBV10-2 and TRBJ2-2, with 9 positions matching TRBD2. The V and J ends lost 10 bases and 6 bases, in that order; junction bases with no gene match: 6. The CDR3 has 13 residues. Germline CDR1 reads WSHSY; CDR2 reads SAAADI. CDR3 loop: CATGLAGPGELFF. CDR3 DNA sequence: TGCGCCACCGGCCTAGCGGGACCCGGGGAGCTGTTTTTT.

This clone is a singleton in its sample. The V call is TRBV27, the J call TRBJ1-2; 11 bases are shared with TRBD1. This CDR3 spans 15 amino acids. The germline CDR1 and CDR2 sequences are MNHEY and SMNVEV (reference sequence). J gave up 5 bases and V 6 bases, and 8 bases lay outside the gene matches. CDR3 amino acids: CASRVTGQGAYGYTF. Written as DNA, the CDR3 is TGTGCCAGCAGAGTTACTGGACAGGGGGCGTATGGCTACACCTTC.

DNA for the CDR3: TGCGCCAGCAGTCAATCACCAAAAGCCAAACTAGCGGAAAACAATGAGCAGTTCTTC. Protein sequence: CASSQSPKAKLAENNEQFF. The rearrangement uses TRBV23-1 and TRBJ2-1; 8 bases align to TRBD2. TRBV23-1 belongs to the ORF category, with a function that is uncertain. The length of the CDR3 is 19 residues. The trim removed 0 bases at V and 5 bases at J, leaving 15 bases unmatched.

The V and J genes are TRBV5-6 and TRBJ1-4, with D perhaps matching TRBD1 (6 bases). CDR3 length: 16 amino acids. Trimming removed 3 bases from V and 7 bases from J, with 19 bases in between. CDR1 and CDR2 from the germline V gene are SGHDT and YYEEEE. The CDR3 region is CASSSLEQGEGEKLFF. CDR3 nucleotides: TGTGCCAGCAGCTCACTGGAACAGGGTGAGGGTGAAAAACTGTTTTTT.

V and J are TRBV9 and TRBJ2-3; weak D call: TRBD2 (6 bases). This CDR3 spans 14 amino acids. V dropped 3 bases and J dropped 4 bases, with 12 bases sitting between them. The germline V gene has CDR1 SGDLS and CDR2 YYNGEE. The CDR3 DNA sequence: TGTGCCAGCAGCGGGGGCCCGGGGGCAGATACGCAGTATTTT. It yields the protein CASSGGPGADTQYF.

The count of this clone is one. The sample holds other DNA sequences that translate to the same CDR3. The CDR3 DNA reads as TGTGCCAGTAGTCCAGGGACAGGGGCTGTGTACGAGCAGTACTTC. Translated, it gives CASSPGTGAVYEQYF. The chain carries TRBV19 and TRBJ2-7, with 10 positions matching TRBD1. This CDR3 spans 15 amino acids. The germline V gene encodes CDR1 LNHDA and CDR2 SQIVND (reference sequence). J lost 4 bases, V lost 5 bases, and 8 bases had no gene match.

The CDR3, as DNA: TGCGCCAGCAGCCAGGCCGGGACAGGGCCCTCCGAGCAGTACTTC. Translation: CASSQAGTGPSEQYF. The chain employs TRBV4-1 and TRBJ2-7, with TRBD1 identical over 9 bases. The CDR3 contains 15 residues. V lost 3 bases and J lost 6; bases outside the gene matches: 9. The germline gives CDR1 MGHRA, CDR2 YSYEKL.

About this clone: This specimen includes other DNA sequences encoding the same CDR3. The chain has TRBV2 and TRBJ2-3, with D possibly being TRBD1 or TRBD2 (5 bases each). V was clipped by 4 bases and J by 3 bases, with 8 bases between them. This CDR3 has 13 amino acids. In germline, CDR1 is SNHLY, CDR2 FYNNEI. DNA of the CDR3: TGTGCCAGCAGTGGGGGCGGGACAGATACGCAGTATTTT. Residues: CASSGGGTDTQYF. The full variable domain, its missing parts supplied by reference TRBV2 and TRBJ2-3, is EPEVTQTPSHQVTQMGQEVILRCVPISNHLYFYWYRQILGQKVEFLVSFYNNEISEKSEIFDDQFSVERPDGSNFTLKIRSTKLEDSAMYFCASSGGGTDTQYFGPGTRLTVL.

This clone was recorded a few times. This rearrangement joins TRBV4-1 to TRBJ1-2; D is possibly TRBD1 (6 bases). Trimming stripped 2 bases from V and 7 bases from J, with 11 bases between. Looked up from germline, CDR1 is MGHRA and CDR2 is YSYEKL. This CDR3 comprises 13 residues. The CDR3 reads CASSQLLTGGYTF. In nucleotides, the CDR3 is TGCGCCAGCAGCCAACTTCTGACAGGTGGCTACACCTTC.

This clone is a singleton in its sample. The J gene is TRBJ2-3, the V gene TRBV10-1, with D unresolved. The CDR3 runs 13 residues. The V gene's germline CDR1 is WNHNN and CDR2 SYGVQD (reference sequence). V dropped 10 bases and J dropped 3 bases, with 14 bases sitting between them. CDR3 coding DNA: TGCGCCACCTCTTTCACTGGAACAGATACGCAGTATTTT. Its protein product is CATSFTGTDTQYF.

The CDR3 DNA reads as TGTGCCAGCAGCTTAGGCCGGGGCGGACCCTCGAATACGCAGTATTTT. Translating it yields CASSLGRGGPSNTQYF. The rearrangement joins TRBV13 to TRBJ2-3; D is tentatively TRBD1 or TRBD2 (5 bases each). The germline gives CDR1 PRHDT, CDR2 FYEKMQ (reference sequence). The CDR3 length is 16 residues. V was pared by 0 bases and J by 7 bases, with 17 bases between.

The V and J genes are TRBV25-1 and TRBJ1-5; no clear D. V lost 0 bases to trimming and J lost 7 bases, with 10 bases between them. Germline CDR1 MGHDK, CDR2 SYGVNS. CDR3 length: 14 amino acids. The CDR3 reads CASSEYEGGQPQHF. As DNA, the CDR3 is TGTGCCAGCAGTGAATATGAGGGTGGGCAGCCCCAGCATTTT.

The rearrangement uses TRBV6-1 and TRBJ1-5; no clear D. Looked up from germline, CDR1 is MNHNS and CDR2 is SASEGT. V dropped 6 bases and J dropped 0 bases, with 12 bases sitting between them. The CDR3 consists of 15 residues. The CDR3 sequence: CASSPEQYSNQPQHF. The CDR3 DNA reads TGTGCCAGCAGCCCAGAACAGTATAGCAATCAGCCCCAGCATTTT.

A word on this clone: This specimen includes other DNA sequences encoding the same CDR3. J is TRBJ2-7 and V is TRBV4-3; 8 bases match TRBD1. The CDR3 contains 15 residues. The J segment lost 4 bases and the V segment lost 0 bases, leaving 5 bases of the junction unmatched. Per germline, CDR1 LGHNA and CDR2 YSLEER. CDR3 nucleotide sequence: TGCGCCAGCAGCCAAGATTTCCAGGGGGCATACGAGCAGTACTTC. As protein: CASSQDFQGAYEQYF.

V and J are TRBV5-1 and TRBJ2-5, with TRBD2 matching 7 bases. This CDR3 comprises 14 residues. Germline trimming cut 4 bases from V and 3 bases from J; bases unmatched to any gene: 6. The germline gives CDR1 SGHRS, CDR2 YFSETQ. CDR3 in DNA: TGCGCCAGCAGCGGGTGGACTAGTGAAGAGACCCAGTACTTC. Encoded protein: CASSGWTSEETQYF.

This chain links TRBV27 with TRBJ2-7, with D perhaps matching TRBD1 or TRBD2 (6 bases each). Germline V gene sequence: CDR1 MNHEY, CDR2 SMNVEV (reference sequence). V dropped 4 bases and J dropped 1 base, with 11 bases sitting between them. The CDR3 is 14 amino acids. As DNA, the CDR3 is TGTGCCAGCAGTTGGAAAGGGGGGTCCTACGAGCAGTACTTC. Its protein is CASSWKGGSYEQYF.